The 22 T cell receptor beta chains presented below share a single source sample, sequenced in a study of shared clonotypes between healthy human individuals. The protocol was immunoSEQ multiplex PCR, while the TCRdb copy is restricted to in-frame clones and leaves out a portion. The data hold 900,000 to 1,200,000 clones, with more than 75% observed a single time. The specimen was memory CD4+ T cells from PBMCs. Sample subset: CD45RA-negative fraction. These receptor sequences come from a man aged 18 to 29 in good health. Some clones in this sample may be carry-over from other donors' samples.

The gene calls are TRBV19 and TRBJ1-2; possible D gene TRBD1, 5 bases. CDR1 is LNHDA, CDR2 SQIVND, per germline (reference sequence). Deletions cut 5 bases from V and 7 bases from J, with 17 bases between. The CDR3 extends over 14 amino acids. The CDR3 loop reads CASSLPGKTVGYTF. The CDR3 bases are TGTGCCAGTAGTCTACCAGGGAAGACGGTTGGCTACACCTTC.

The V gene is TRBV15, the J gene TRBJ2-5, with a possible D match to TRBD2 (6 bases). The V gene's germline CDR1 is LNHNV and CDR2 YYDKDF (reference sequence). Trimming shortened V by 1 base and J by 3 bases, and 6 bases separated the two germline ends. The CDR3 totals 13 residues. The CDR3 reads CATSRGGEETQYF. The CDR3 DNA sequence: TGTGCCACCAGCAGAGGCGGGGAAGAGACCCAGTACTTC.

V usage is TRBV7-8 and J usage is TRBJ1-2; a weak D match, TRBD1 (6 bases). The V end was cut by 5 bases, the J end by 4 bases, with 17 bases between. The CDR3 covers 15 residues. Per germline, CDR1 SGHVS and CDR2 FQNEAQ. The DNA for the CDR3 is TGTGCCAGCAGCCAAACCGGACAGAGCCTCTATGGCTACACCTTC. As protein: CASSQTGQSLYGYTF.

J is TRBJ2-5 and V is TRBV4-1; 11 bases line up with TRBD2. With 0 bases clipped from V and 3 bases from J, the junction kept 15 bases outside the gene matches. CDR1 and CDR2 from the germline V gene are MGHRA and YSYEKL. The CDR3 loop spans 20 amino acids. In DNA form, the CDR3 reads TGCGCCAGCAGCCAAGATTATGGGACTAGCGGTGTCGGGGCAAAAGAGACCCAGTACTTC. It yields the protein CASSQDYGTSGVGAKETQYF.

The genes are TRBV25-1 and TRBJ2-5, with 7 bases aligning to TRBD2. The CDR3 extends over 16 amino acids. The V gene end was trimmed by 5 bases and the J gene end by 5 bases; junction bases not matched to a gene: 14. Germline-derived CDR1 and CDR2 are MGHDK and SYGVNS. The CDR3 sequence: CASSSHRTSLIETQYF. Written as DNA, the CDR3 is TGTGCCAGCAGTTCCCACCGGACTAGTTTGATCGAGACCCAGTACTTC.

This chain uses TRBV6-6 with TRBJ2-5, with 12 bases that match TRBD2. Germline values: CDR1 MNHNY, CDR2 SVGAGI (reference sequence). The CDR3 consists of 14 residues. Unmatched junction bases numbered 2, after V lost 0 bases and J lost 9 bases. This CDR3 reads CASSYSGLAGPQYF. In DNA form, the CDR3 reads TGTGCCAGCAGTTACTCGGGACTAGCGGGTCCCCAGTACTTC.

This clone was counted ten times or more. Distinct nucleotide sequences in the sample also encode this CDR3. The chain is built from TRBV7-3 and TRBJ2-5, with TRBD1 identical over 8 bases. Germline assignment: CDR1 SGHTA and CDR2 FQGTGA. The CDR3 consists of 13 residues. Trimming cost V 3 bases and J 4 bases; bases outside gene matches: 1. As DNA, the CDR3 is TGTGCCAGCAGCTTCGGACAGGGAGAGACCCAGTACTTC. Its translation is CASSFGQGETQYF. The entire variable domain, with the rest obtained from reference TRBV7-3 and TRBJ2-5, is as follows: GAGVSQTPSNKVTEKGKYVELRCDPISGHTALYWYRQSLGQGPEFLIYFQGTGAADDSGLPNDRFFAVRPEGSVSTLKIQRTERGDSAVYLCASSFGQGETQYFGPGTRLLVL.

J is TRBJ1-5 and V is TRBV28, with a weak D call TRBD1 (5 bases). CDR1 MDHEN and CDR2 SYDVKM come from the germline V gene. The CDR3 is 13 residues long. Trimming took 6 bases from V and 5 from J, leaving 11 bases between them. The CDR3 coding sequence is TGTGCCAGCAGAGATGACAGCGATCAGCCCCAGCATTTT. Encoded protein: CASRDDSDQPQHF. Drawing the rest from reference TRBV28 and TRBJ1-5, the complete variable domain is DVKVTQSSRYLVKRTGEKVFLECVQDMDHENMFWYRQDPGLGLRLIYFSYDVKMKEKGDIPEGYSVSREKKERFSLILESASTNQTSMYLCASRDDSDQPQHFGDGTRLSIL.

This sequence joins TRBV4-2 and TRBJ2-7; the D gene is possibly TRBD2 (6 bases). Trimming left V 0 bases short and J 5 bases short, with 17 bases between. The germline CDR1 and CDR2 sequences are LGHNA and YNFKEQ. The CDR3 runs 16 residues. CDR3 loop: CASSQDGSGDWDEQYF. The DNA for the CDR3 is TGTGCCAGCAGCCAAGATGGTAGCGGCGACTGGGACGAGCAGTACTTC.

The CDR3 sequence is CASSFVQGGQPQHF. The CDR3, as DNA: TGTGCCAGCAGTTTCGTACAGGGCGGGCAGCCCCAGCATTTT. J is TRBJ1-5 and V is TRBV28, with a possible D match to TRBD1 (6 bases). Trimming removed 3 bases from V and 7 bases from J, with 13 bases in between. This CDR3 is built from 14 residues. The germline V gene encodes CDR1 MDHEN and CDR2 SYDVKM.

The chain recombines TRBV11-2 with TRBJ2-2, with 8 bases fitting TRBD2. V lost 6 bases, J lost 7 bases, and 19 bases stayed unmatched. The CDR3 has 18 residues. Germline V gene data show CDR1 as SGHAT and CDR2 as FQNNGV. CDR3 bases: TGTGCCAGCAGGCGCCTCGGTGGGAGCGGGAGAATGAACGGGGAGCTGTTTTTT. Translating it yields CASRRLGGSGRMNGELFF.

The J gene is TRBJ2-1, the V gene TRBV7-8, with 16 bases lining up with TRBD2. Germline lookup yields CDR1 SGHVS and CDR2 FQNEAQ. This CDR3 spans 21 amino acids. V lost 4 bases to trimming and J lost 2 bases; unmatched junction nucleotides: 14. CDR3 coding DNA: TGTGCCAGCAGCTCCCCGGGACTAGCGGGAGGGAGGATCAGCCCCTACAATGAGCAGTTCTTC. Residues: CASSSPGLAGGRISPYNEQFF.

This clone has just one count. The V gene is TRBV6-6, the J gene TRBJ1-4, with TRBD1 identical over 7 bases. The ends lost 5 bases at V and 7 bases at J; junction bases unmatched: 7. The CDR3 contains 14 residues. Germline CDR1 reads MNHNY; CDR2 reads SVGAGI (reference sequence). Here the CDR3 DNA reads TGTGCCAGCAGTACCAGGGGGAGGGGTGAAAAACTGTTTTTT. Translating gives CASSTRGRGEKLFF.

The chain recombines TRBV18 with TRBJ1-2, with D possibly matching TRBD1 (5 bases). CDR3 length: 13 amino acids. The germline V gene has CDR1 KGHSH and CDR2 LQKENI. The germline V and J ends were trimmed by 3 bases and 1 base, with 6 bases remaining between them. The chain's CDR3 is CASSPTDNYGYTF. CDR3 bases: TGTGCCAGCTCACCGACAGATAACTATGGCTACACCTTC.

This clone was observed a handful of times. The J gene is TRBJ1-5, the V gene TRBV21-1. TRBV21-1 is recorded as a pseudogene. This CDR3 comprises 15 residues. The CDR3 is CASSKVGQFNQPQHF. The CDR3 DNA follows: TGTGCCAGCAGCAAAGTAGGCCAATTCAATCAGCCCCAGCATTTT.

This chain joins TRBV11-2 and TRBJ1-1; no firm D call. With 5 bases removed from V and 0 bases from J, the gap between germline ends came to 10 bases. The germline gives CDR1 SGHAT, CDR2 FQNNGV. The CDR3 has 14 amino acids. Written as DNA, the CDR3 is TGTGCCAGCAGCCCCCGGAGCTTGAACACTGAAGCTTTCTTT. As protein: CASSPRSLNTEAFF.

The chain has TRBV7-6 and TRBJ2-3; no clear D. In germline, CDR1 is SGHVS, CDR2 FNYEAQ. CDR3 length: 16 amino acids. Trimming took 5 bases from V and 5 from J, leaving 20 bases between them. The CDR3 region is CASSPTALRSGDTQYF. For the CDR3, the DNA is TGTGCCAGCAGCCCGACTGCTCTCAGGTCCGGAGATACGCAGTATTTT. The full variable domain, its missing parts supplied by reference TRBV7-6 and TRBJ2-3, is GAGVSQSPRYKVTKRGQDVALRCDPISGHVSLYWYRQALGQGPEFLTYFNYEAQQDKSGLPNDRFSAERPEGSISTLTIQRTEQRDSAMYRCASSPTALRSGDTQYFGPGTRLTVL.

As DNA, the CDR3 is TGTGCCAGCAGCCCTCACGCGGGAGTGTCAGGGGAGCAGTTCTTC. Translating it yields CASSPHAGVSGEQFF. V usage is TRBV5-4 and J usage is TRBJ2-1; 7 nucleotides line up with TRBD2. The V segment lost 4 bases and the J segment 10 bases; nucleotides outside the gene matches: 14. The CDR3 length is 15 residues. In germline, CDR1 is SGHNT, CDR2 YYREEE (reference sequence).

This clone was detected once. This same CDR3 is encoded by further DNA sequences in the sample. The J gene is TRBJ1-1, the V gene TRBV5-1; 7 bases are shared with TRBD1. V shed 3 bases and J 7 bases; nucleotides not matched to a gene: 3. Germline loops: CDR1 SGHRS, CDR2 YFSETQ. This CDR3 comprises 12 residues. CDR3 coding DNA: TGCGCCAGCAGCTCCCGGGACAGTGAAGCTTTCTTT. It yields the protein CASSSRDSEAFF.

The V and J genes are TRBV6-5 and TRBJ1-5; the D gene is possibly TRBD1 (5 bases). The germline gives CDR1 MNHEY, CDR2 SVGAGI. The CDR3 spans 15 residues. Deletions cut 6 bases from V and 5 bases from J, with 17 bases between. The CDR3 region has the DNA TGTGCCAGCAGCATGACCCGCCCGGGGGATCAGCCCCAGCATTTT. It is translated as CASSMTRPGDQPQHF.

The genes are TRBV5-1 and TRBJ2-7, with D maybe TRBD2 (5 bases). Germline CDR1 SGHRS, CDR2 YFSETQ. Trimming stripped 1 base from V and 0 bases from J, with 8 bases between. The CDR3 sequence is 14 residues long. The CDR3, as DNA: TGCGCCAGCAGCTTGACTGCGGGCTCCTACGAGCAGTACTTC. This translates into CASSLTAGSYEQYF. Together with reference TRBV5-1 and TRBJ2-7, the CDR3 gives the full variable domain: KAGVTQTPRYLIKTRGQQVTLSCSPISGHRSVSWYQQTPGQGLQFLFEYFSETQRNKGNFPGRFSGRQFSNSRSEMNVSTLELGDSALYLCASSLTAGSYEQYFGPGTRLTVT.

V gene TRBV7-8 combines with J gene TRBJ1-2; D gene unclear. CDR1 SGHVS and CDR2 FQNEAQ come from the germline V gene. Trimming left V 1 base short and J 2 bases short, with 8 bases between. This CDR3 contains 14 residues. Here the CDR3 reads CASSLVPGNYGYTF. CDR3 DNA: TGTGCCAGCAGCTTAGTTCCGGGGAACTATGGCTACACCTTC.